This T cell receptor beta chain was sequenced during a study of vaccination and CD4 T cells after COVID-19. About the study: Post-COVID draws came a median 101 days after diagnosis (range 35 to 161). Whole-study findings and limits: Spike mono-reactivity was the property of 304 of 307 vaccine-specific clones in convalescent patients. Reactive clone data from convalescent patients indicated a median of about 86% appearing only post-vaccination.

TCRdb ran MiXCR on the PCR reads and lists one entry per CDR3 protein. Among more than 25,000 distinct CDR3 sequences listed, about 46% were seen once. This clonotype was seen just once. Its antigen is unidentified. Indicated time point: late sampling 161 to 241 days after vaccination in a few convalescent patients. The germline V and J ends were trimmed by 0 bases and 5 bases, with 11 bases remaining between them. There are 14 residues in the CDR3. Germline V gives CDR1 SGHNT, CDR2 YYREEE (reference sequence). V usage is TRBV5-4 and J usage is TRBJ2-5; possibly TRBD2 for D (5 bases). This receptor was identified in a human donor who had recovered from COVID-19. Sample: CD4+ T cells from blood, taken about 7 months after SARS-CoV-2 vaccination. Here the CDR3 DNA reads TGTGCCAGCAGCTTGGCCCGGCGGGTGGAGACCCAGTACTTC. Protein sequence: CASSLARRVETQYF.